Following are 26 T cell receptor beta chains from one sample sequenced in a study of CD8 T cells in ankylosing spondylitis. TCRdb ran MiXCR on the 5' RACE reads and lists one entry per CDR3 protein. The table includes fewer than 250,000 distinct CDR3 sequences, 8% to 11% detected once. The specimen sequenced was blood, either unsorted or a sorted T cell fraction (not recorded which). The receptors originated from a male donor with ankylosing spondylitis or in good health (not recorded which).

The gene calls are TRBV6-5 and TRBJ2-7, with a possible D match to TRBD1 (6 bases). This CDR3 comprises 17 residues. Germline V gene data show CDR1 as MNHEY and CDR2 as SVGAGI. Trimming removed 0 bases at V and 2 bases at J, with 17 bases between. CDR3 residues: CASSYSPSGQGPYEQYF. CDR3 nucleotides: TGTGCCAGCAGTTACTCTCCGTCGGGACAAGGCCCCTACGAGCAGTACTTC.

This clonotype occurred a few times. The CDR3 reads CWGGRITSYNEQFF. CDR3 nucleotide sequence: TGTTGGGGCGGGCGGATCACCTCCTACAATGAGCAGTTCTTC. V gene TRBV21-1 combines with J gene TRBJ2-1; TRBD1 is the table's D call, not checked against the DNA. TRBV21-1 is a recognized pseudogene. This CDR3 is built from 14 residues.

In this sample, this clonotype turned up many times. This chain joins TRBV29-1 and TRBJ2-5; no clear D gene. Germline-derived CDR1 and CDR2 are SQVTM and ANQGSEA. The V and J ends lost 0 bases and 5 bases respectively, with 7 bases between them. There are 12 residues in the CDR3. The CDR3 loop reads CSVEDTGETQYF. The CDR3 coding sequence is TGCAGCGTTGAAGATACGGGTGAGACCCAGTACTTC.

This clonotype was counted at least ten times. The genes are TRBV5-8 and TRBJ2-1, with TRBD1 identical over 8 bases. The CDR3 is 16 residues long. CDR1 and CDR2 (germline): SGHTS, YDEGEE. Losses at the gene ends were 4 bases for V and 3 bases for J; bases not matched to a gene: 9. The CDR3 protein is CASSRGAGGHYNEQFF. The CDR3 nucleotides are TGTGCCAGCAGCCGTGGTGCAGGGGGCCACTACAATGAGCAGTTCTTC.

There are many counts of this clonotype. This chain connects TRBV20-1 to TRBJ1-4, with D possibly being TRBD1 (5 bases). Germline values: CDR1 DFQATT, CDR2 SNEGSKA (reference sequence). The CDR3 runs 14 residues. V was pared by 1 base and J by 8 bases, with 14 bases between. CDR3 sequence: CSARASPGGEKLFF. CDR3 sequence (DNA): TGCAGTGCTAGAGCATCCCCCGGGGGGGAAAAACTGTTTTTT.

Comment on this clonotype: One base away lies a much larger clone, so this may be a sequencing read error. This sequence joins TRBV3-1 and TRBJ2-1, with 7 bases that match TRBD2. This CDR3 spans 15 amino acids. Germline-derived CDR1 and CDR2 are LGHDT and YNNKEL (reference sequence). V gave up 0 bases and J gave up 3 bases; unmatched junction bases: 2. The CDR3 coding sequence is TGTGCCAGCAGCCAAGAGGGGGGGGACTACAATGAGCAGTTCTTC. Protein: CASSQEGGDYNEQFF.

This clonotype was counted at least ten times. The genes are TRBV4-1 and TRBJ2-5; no clear D gene. This CDR3 is 15 amino acids long. The V end was cut by 1 base, the J end by 1 base, with 10 bases between. Per the germline V gene, CDR1 is MGHRA and CDR2 is YSYEKL. In DNA form, the CDR3 reads TGCGCCAGCAGCCAAGCGACAACGATCCAAGAGACCCAGTACTTC. It specifies CASSQATTIQETQYF.

In its sample, this clonotype was seen a few times. This chain connects TRBV5-1 to TRBJ2-7; TRBD1 might be the D (5 bases). This CDR3 region has 11 residues. V gave up 5 bases and J gave up 5 bases, with 8 bases separating them. In germline, CDR1 is SGHRS, CDR2 YFSETQ. The CDR3 is CASRSQDEQYF. CDR3 sequence (DNA): TGCGCCAGCAGGTCACAGGACGAGCAGTACTTC.

This clonotype was seen at least ten times. This chain joins TRBV25-1 and TRBJ2-1; possible D gene TRBD2, 5 bases. V lost 4 bases, J lost 6 bases, and 10 bases lay in between. Germline CDR1 and CDR2: MGHDK and SYGVNS. The CDR3 is 13 residues long. CDR3 protein: CASSAGGANEQFF. The CDR3, as DNA: TGTGCCAGCAGTGCCGGAGGAGCCAATGAGCAGTTCTTC.

This clonotype was detected a few times. The V and J genes are TRBV12-3 or TRBV12-4 and TRBJ1-5, with D maybe TRBD1 (6 bases). CDR3 size: 14 residues. V was clipped by 5 bases and J by 5 bases, with 13 bases between them. Here the CDR3 DNA reads TGTGCCAGCAGTAGGACAGATAGTTATCAGCCCCAGCATTTT. Translated, it gives CASSRTDSYQPQHF.

The gene calls are TRBV27 and TRBJ2-3; D is undetermined. CDR1 and CDR2 (germline): MNHEY, SMNVEV (reference sequence). V lost 5 bases and J 1 base, leaving 7 bases between the germline ends. This CDR3 is built from 13 residues. CDR3 protein: CASSPDRTDTQYF. CDR3 in DNA: TGTGCCAGCAGTCCCGATCGCACAGATACGCAGTATTTT.

This chain joins TRBV5-1 and TRBJ2-7, with 8 positions matching TRBD1. The V gene end was trimmed by 2 bases and the J gene end by 7 bases; junction bases not matched to a gene: 8. The germline CDR1 and CDR2 sequences are SGHRS and YFSETQ. The CDR3 spans 14 residues. The CDR3 DNA follows: TGCGCCAGCAGCTTCCTTGGACAGGGCGGTGAGCAGTACTTC. This gives the protein CASSFLGQGGEQYF.

This clonotype has a single count. A much larger clone lies one base from this, so it may be a read error. V is TRBV5-1 and J is TRBJ2-1; 12 bases are shared with TRBD2. The CDR3 is made up of 15 amino acids. Germline V gene data show CDR1 as SGHRS and CDR2 as YFSETQ. Unmatched junction bases numbered 9, after V lost 2 bases and J lost 12 bases. CDR3 region: CASSLTTSGSTAQFF. CDR3 nucleotide sequence: TGCGCCAGCAGCTTAACGACTAGCGGGAGTACTGCGCAGTTCTTC.

The chain has TRBV7-8 and TRBJ2-1, with D maybe TRBD2 (6 bases). The CDR3 is 16 residues long. Trimming cost V 1 base and J 3 bases, with 13 bases left between them. Germline V gene data show CDR1 as SGHVS and CDR2 as FQNEAQ. CDR3 loop: CASSLEWDLSYNEQFF. Written as DNA, the CDR3 is TGTGCCAGCAGCTTAGAGTGGGACTTGAGCTACAATGAGCAGTTCTTC.

This clonotype was counted a few times. V gene TRBV5-1 combines with J gene TRBJ2-1; D may be TRBD1 or TRBD2 (5 bases each). The CDR3 sequence is 15 residues long. From germline, CDR1 is SGHRS and CDR2 YFSETQ. V lost 3 bases and J 9 bases, leaving 19 bases between the germline ends. Written as DNA, the CDR3 is TGCGCCAGCAGCTCCGATGGGTTGAGGGGTGGTGAGCAGTTCTTC. Protein product: CASSSDGLRGGEQFF.

This clonotype was seen at least ten times. The CDR3 sequence: CSARALSGGNQPQHF. CDR3 DNA sequence: TGCAGTGCTAGAGCCCTATCAGGTGGCAATCAGCCCCAGCATTTT. The rearrangement links TRBV20-1 to TRBJ1-5, with no clear D. Trimming removed 1 base at V and 2 bases at J, with 12 bases between. CDR3 size: 15 residues. Germline CDR1 is DFQATT and CDR2 is SNEGSKA (reference sequence).

On this clonotype itself: A much larger clone sits a single nucleotide away, making a read error possible. This sequence joins TRBV27 and TRBJ1-6; 7 positions agree with TRBD1. The CDR3 is 15 residues long. Looked up from germline, CDR1 is MNHEY and CDR2 is SMNVEV (reference sequence). CDR3: CASSLVPGGNSPLRF. CDR3 sequence (DNA): TGTGCCAGCAGTTTGGTTCCAGGGGGTAATTCACCCCTCCGCTTT.

At least ten counts were recorded for this clonotype. This chain links TRBV12-3 or TRBV12-4 with TRBJ2-1; D remains ambiguous. The CDR3 has 13 residues. The germline V and J ends were trimmed by 7 bases and 5 bases, with 12 bases remaining between them. The CDR3 nucleotides read TGTGCCAGCACCGAACTTTCCCACAATGAGCAGTTCTTC. Translated, it gives CASTELSHNEQFF.

V is TRBV7-6 and J is TRBJ2-2, with D maybe TRBD2 (6 bases). Germline V gives CDR1 SGHVS, CDR2 FNYEAQ. V shed 5 bases and J shed 2 bases, with 12 bases lying between them. The CDR3 contains 15 residues. The CDR3: CASSADGTNTGELFF. CDR3 sequence (DNA): TGTGCCAGCAGCGCAGACGGGACTAACACCGGGGAGCTGTTTTTT.

The sample holds many counts of this clonotype. V gene TRBV10-3 combines with J gene TRBJ1-1; D is unresolved. Germline values: CDR1 ENHRY, CDR2 SYGVKD. The CDR3 contains 15 residues. Trimming removed 2 bases from V and 1 base from J, with 11 bases in between. The CDR3 coding sequence is TGTGCCATCAGTGAGAGGGCAGCTACGAACACTGAAGCTTTCTTT. It translates to CAISERAATNTEAFF.

Ten or more counts support this clonotype. The chain has TRBV5-1 and TRBJ2-7; 7 bases fit TRBD1. CDR3 size: 14 residues. The trim removed 2 bases at V and 3 bases at J, leaving 5 bases unmatched. Germline V lookup: CDR1 SGHRS, CDR2 YFSETQ. CDR3 loop: CASSFTGQSYEQYF. The DNA of the CDR3 is TGCGCCAGCAGCTTCACGGGACAGAGCTACGAGCAGTACTTC.

As regards this clonotype: A single base separates this from a much larger clone, so it may be a read error. The V and J genes are TRBV6-1 and TRBJ1-2; D call uncertain. The V and J ends lost 4 bases and 9 bases respectively, with 12 bases between them. Per germline, CDR1 MNHNS and CDR2 SASEGT. There are 12 residues in the CDR3. The CDR3 reads CASSANRDSYTF. The CDR3 DNA reads TGTGCCAGCAGTGCTAATCGCGACAGCTACACCTTC.

This clonotype was seen repeatedly, ten times or more. This chain links TRBV5-1 with TRBJ1-2; no definite D call. CDR1 and CDR2 from the germline V gene are SGHRS and YFSETQ. Trimming removed 0 bases from V and 4 bases from J, with 16 bases in between. The CDR3 is made up of 16 amino acids. The CDR3 DNA reads as TGCGCCAGCAGCTTGGAAGGCGGGCGCGTCCCCTATGGCTACACCTTC. Translated, it gives CASSLEGGRVPYGYTF.

This clonotype was recorded at least ten times. The chain joins TRBV3-1 to TRBJ1-3; perhaps TRBD1 as D (6 bases). Germline V gene sequence: CDR1 LGHDT, CDR2 YNNKEL (reference sequence). Trimming took off 2 bases at V and 0 bases at J, with 11 bases between the two ends. The CDR3 covers 16 residues. The CDR3 nucleotides read TGTGCCAGCAGCCAATGGACAGTGATCTCTGGAAACACCATATATTTT. Translated, it gives CASSQWTVISGNTIYF.

The V call is TRBV29-1, the J call TRBJ2-7, with TRBD1 as a possible D gene (6 bases). The CDR3 is 11 amino acids. Germline CDR1 SQVTM, CDR2 ANQGSEA. The ends were cut back, 5 bases at V and 4 bases at J, with 9 bases in the middle. Here the CDR3 reads CSVIGQYEQYF. As DNA, the CDR3 is TGCAGCGTTATAGGACAGTACGAGCAGTACTTC.

This clonotype appeared many times. The rearrangement uses TRBV5-1 and TRBJ2-1, with TRBD1 matching over 12 bases. V shed 3 bases, J shed 9 bases, and the junction held 4 bases outside the gene matches. Germline CDR1 reads SGHRS; CDR2 reads YFSETQ. CDR3 length: 14 amino acids. The CDR3 coding sequence is TGCGCCAGCAGCTCCGGGACAGGGGGCGGTGAGCAGTTCTTC. Amino acids: CASSSGTGGGEQFF.